Below, 17 T cell receptor beta chains from the same sample are listed, as sequenced in a study of OX40 agonist ivuxolimab in advanced cancers. Generated by immunoSEQ multiplex PCR, the TCRdb table keeps only in-frame clones and is missing some. The sample holds tens of thousands of clones, about four fifths seen once. The sequencing used CD4+ or CD8+ T cells sorted from blood, collected in a trial of the OX40 agonist ivuxolimab. These receptors were obtained from an adult with an advanced solid tumor such as melanoma, head and neck, liver or kidney cancer.

V usage is TRBV16 and J usage is TRBJ2-3; a weak D match, TRBD1 (6 bases). The CDR3 sequence is 16 residues long. V lost 3 bases and J lost 2, with 15 bases in between. The germline V gene has CDR1 KGHSY and CDR2 FQNENV. The chain's CDR3 is CASSHLDRVFTDTQYF. CDR3 DNA: TGTGCCAGCAGCCATCTGGACAGAGTCTTCACAGATACGCAGTATTTT.

In DNA, the CDR3 is TGTGCCAGCAGCTTAGTCTGGGAGAACACTGAAGCTTTCTTT. It translates to CASSLVWENTEAFF. The rearrangement links TRBV11-3 to TRBJ1-1; no firm D call. The CDR3 is made up of 14 amino acids. The V end was cut by 1 base, the J end by 1 base, with 7 bases between. Germline lookup yields CDR1 SGHNT and CDR2 YENEEA.

The chain combines TRBV25-1 with TRBJ2-2; D not certain. CDR3 length equals 13 residues. CDR1 and CDR2 (germline): MGHDK, SYGVNS. Between the trimmed V and J ends, which lost 6 bases and 7 bases, there was a span of 12 bases. In DNA form, the CDR3 reads TGTGCCAGCAGCGACACATGGGGCGGGGAGCTGTTTTTT. This gives the protein CASSDTWGGELFF.

The chain is built from TRBV25-1 and TRBJ2-3; 8 nucleotides match TRBD2. The CDR3 is 15 residues long. J gave up 7 bases and V 8 bases, and 14 bases lay outside the gene matches. Looked up from germline, CDR1 is MGHDK and CDR2 is SYGVNS. This CDR3 is CASSRTSPGPHTQYF. The CDR3 nucleotides read TGTGCCAGCTCCCGGACTAGCCCCGGCCCGCATACGCAGTATTTT.

This clone occurred a few times. V is TRBV5-6 and J is TRBJ2-5, with TRBD2 as a possible D gene (5 bases). Germline V gene lookup returns CDR1 SGHDT and CDR2 YYEEEE. The CDR3 runs to 14 residues. V was pared by 4 bases and J by 2 bases, with 12 bases between. CDR3 loop: CASSKVGVQETQYF. In DNA, the CDR3 is TGTGCCAGCAGCAAAGTGGGAGTACAAGAGACCCAGTACTTC.

This chain's CDR3 is CSVLGQTLHRETQYF. As DNA, the CDR3 is TGCAGCGTCCTGGGACAGACCCTCCATCGAGAGACCCAGTACTTC. This chain uses TRBV29-1 with TRBJ2-5; TRBD1 agrees at 7 bases. CDR1 is SQVTM and CDR2 is ANQGSEA in the germline V gene. The V and J ends lost 6 bases and 4 bases, in that order; junction bases with no gene match: 14. The CDR3 totals 15 residues.

This clone was seen only once. The chain links TRBV7-8 to TRBJ2-7; D unclear. The CDR3 covers 11 residues. The germline V and J ends were trimmed by 4 bases and 3 bases, with 4 bases remaining between them. From germline, CDR1 is SGHVS and CDR2 FQNEAQ. The CDR3 DNA reads TGTGCCAGCAGCTCCGTCTACGAGCAGTACTTC. It is translated as CASSSVYEQYF.

The rearrangement joins TRBV4-2 to TRBJ2-2, with 7 bases matching TRBD2. From germline, CDR1 is LGHNA and CDR2 YNFKEQ. After removal of 4 bases from V and 0 bases from J, the junction contained 2 bases not matched to a gene. The CDR3 is made up of 15 amino acids. CDR3 in amino acids: CASSLGGTNTGELFF. CDR3 sequence (DNA): TGTGCCAGCAGCCTCGGGGGGACGAACACCGGGGAGCTGTTTTTT.

This chain uses TRBV5-6 with TRBJ1-1, with 7 bases matching TRBD1. J lost 2 bases, V lost 4 bases, and 5 bases had no gene match. Germline-derived CDR1 and CDR2 are SGHDT and YYEEEE. The length of the CDR3 is 14 residues. CDR3 coding DNA: TGTGCCAGCAGCCCACAGGGGACAAACACTGAAGCTTTCTTT. This codes for CASSPQGTNTEAFF.

The rearrangement links TRBV18 to TRBJ1-2; 11 positions agree with TRBD1. Trimming took 3 bases from V and 5 from J; bases not matched to a gene: 2. Germline values: CDR1 KGHSH, CDR2 LQKENI. The CDR3 is 14 amino acids. As DNA, the CDR3 is TGTGCCAGCTCACCCGGGACAGGGGGGTATGGCTACACCTTC. This codes for CASSPGTGGYGYTF.

The V gene is TRBV5-6, the J gene TRBJ2-5, with TRBD2 matching 7 bases. Germline CDR1 reads SGHDT; CDR2 reads YYEEEE. The CDR3 covers 13 residues. The junction had 0 bases not matched to a gene; V was cut back by 2 bases and J by 2 bases. The CDR3 nucleotides read TGTGCCAGCAGCTTTAGCGGGCAAGAGACCCAGTACTTC. Protein: CASSFSGQETQYF.

The chain recombines TRBV11-2 with TRBJ2-3; D is perhaps TRBD1 or TRBD2 (5 bases each). Germline V gene data show CDR1 as SGHAT and CDR2 as FQNNGV. The CDR3 has 15 residues. The ends were cut back, 5 bases at V and 4 bases at J, with 16 bases in the middle. The CDR3 nucleotides are TGTGCCAGCAGCCCAGAAGGCGTGGGGGCAGATACGCAGTATTTT. Translating gives CASSPEGVGADTQYF.

This clone was counted a single time. The rearrangement joins TRBV5-1 to TRBJ2-5, with D maybe TRBD2 (5 bases). Germline V gives CDR1 SGHRS, CDR2 YFSETQ. The CDR3 consists of 14 residues. With 0 bases removed from V and 4 bases from J, the gap between germline ends came to 10 bases. CDR3 DNA sequence: TGCGCCAGCAGCTTGGAGGCGGGCGGAGAGACCCAGTACTTC. Translating gives CASSLEAGGETQYF.

The chain links TRBV11-2 to TRBJ2-5; 10 nucleotides agree with TRBD1. Trimming removed 5 bases from V and 4 bases from J; junction bases left unmatched: 7. This CDR3 has 15 residues. Germline-derived CDR1 and CDR2 are SGHAT and FQNNGV. CDR3 coding DNA: TGTGCCAGCAGCGCGACAGGGGGCTGGACAGAGACCCAGTACTTC. This sequence encodes CASSATGGWTETQYF.

In nucleotides, the CDR3 is TGTGCCAGCTCACCGCCTGCCGGGACTAGCGGGTCCACGGAGACCCAGTACTTC. Residues: CASSPPAGTSGSTETQYF. The V gene is TRBV18, the J gene TRBJ2-5, with 12 bases fitting TRBD2. The CDR3 length is 18 residues. V shed 3 bases and J 5 bases; nucleotides not matched to a gene: 13. Germline loops: CDR1 KGHSH, CDR2 LQKENI.

In DNA form, the CDR3 reads TGTGCCAGCAGCTTGGAAGGCCCAGGGGGAGCTGAAGCTTTCTTT. Translation: CASSLEGPGGAEAFF. The rearrangement joins TRBV5-4 to TRBJ1-1; 7 positions agree with TRBD1. Looked up from germline, CDR1 is SGHNT and CDR2 is YYREEE (reference sequence). The V and J ends lost 0 bases and 6 bases, in that order; junction bases with no gene match: 8. This CDR3 has 15 residues.

This clone has a single count. This rearrangement joins TRBV6-1 to TRBJ1-6, with 9 bases identical to TRBD1. The CDR3 has 16 residues. The germline gives CDR1 MNHNS, CDR2 SASEGT. V lost 2 bases to trimming and J lost 8 bases; unmatched junction nucleotides: 7. The CDR3 sequence: CASSERPTGGDSPLHF. CDR3 in DNA: TGTGCCAGCAGTGAACGACCGACAGGGGGGGATTCACCCCTCCACTTT.